This T cell receptor (beta chain) was sequenced during a study of PD-L1 blockade in urothelial cancer. Between the trimmed V and J ends, which lost 3 bases and 6 bases, there was a span of 12 bases. The germline gives CDR1 LNHDA, CDR2 SQIVND (reference sequence). The CDR3 loop spans 14 amino acids. This table comes from immunoSEQ multiplex PCR, and its TCRdb copy is limited to in-frame clones, with some not included. The sample includes 85,000 to 130,000 clones, 90% to 95% of them seen just once. The chain employs TRBV19 and TRBJ1-5; D is possibly TRBD1 (5 bases). The sequence was obtained from a woman older than 75 with urothelial cancer. The material sequenced was PBMCs, taken around atezolizumab (anti-PD-L1) treatment. CDR3 coding DNA: TGTGCCAGTAGTATTACGGGGGTAGGTCAGCCCCAGCATTTT. This sequence encodes CASSITGVGQPQHF.